Shown below are 31 T cell receptor beta chains from a single sample sequenced in a study of patients and donors after allogeneic stem cell transplantation (dated by TCRdb to 2020 to 2022). The library was built by means of RT-PCR. Sequencing was carried out with a NextSeq 550. Using fastp at Q25 and MiXCR, TCRdb reprocessed the public reads and kept productive beta chains. All rows with the same CDR3 protein become a single entry with the most common DNA and genes. The sample data list approximately 250,000 distinct CDR3 sequences, and approximately 14% of these were observed just once. The top ten clones comprise around a tenth of the sample. Sequencing was performed on blood, either unsorted or a sorted T cell fraction (not recorded which). Receptors were obtained from a human donor who was either an allogeneic HSCT recipient or a stem cell or donor lymphocyte infusion donor (not recorded which). It is not recorded whose cells these are; they may come from a transplant donor.

The V and J genes are TRBV19 and TRBJ1-5, with 7 bases matching TRBD1. The CDR3 spans 14 residues. After removal of 5 bases from V and 7 bases from J, the junction contained 8 bases not matched to a gene. CDR1 and CDR2 (germline): LNHDA, SQIVND (reference sequence). The CDR3 DNA follows: TGTGCCAGTAGTTCGGCAGGGGGTCCGCAGCCCCAGCATTTT. This gives the protein CASSSAGGPQPQHF.

In this sample, this clonotype turned up a few times. The chain combines TRBV6-5 with TRBJ1-5; TRBD1 agrees at 9 bases. The CDR3 spans 15 residues. Germline assignment: CDR1 MNHEY and CDR2 SVGAGI. Germline trimming cut 4 bases from V and 0 bases from J; bases unmatched to any gene: 1. CDR3 sequence: CASSSQGASNQPQHF. The DNA of the CDR3 is TGTGCCAGCAGTTCACAGGGGGCTAGCAATCAGCCCCAGCATTTT.

This clonotype was seen repeatedly, ten times or more. The rearrangement joins TRBV2 to TRBJ2-5; 8 nucleotides line up with TRBD2. V lost 10 bases and J lost 5; bases outside the gene matches: 3. The CDR3 runs 11 residues. In germline, CDR1 is SNHLY, CDR2 FYNNEI. The CDR3 region has the DNA TGTGCCACGGGACTAGGGGAGACCCAGTACTTC. Its protein product is CATGLGETQYF.

This clonotype has more than one count but fewer than ten. This sequence joins TRBV7-2 and TRBJ2-2; D is perhaps TRBD1 (5 bases). There are 17 residues in the CDR3. V gave up 4 bases and J gave up 2 bases, with 17 bases separating them. Germline CDR1 and CDR2: SGHTA and FQGNSA. The DNA of the CDR3 is TGTGCCAGCAGCTCCGCAGGGTGGACGGGCAACACCGGGGAGCTGTTTTTT. It translates to CASSSAGWTGNTGELFF.

This clonotype was detected only a few times. The genes are TRBV20-1 and TRBJ2-2, with D perhaps TRBD1 or TRBD2 (6 bases each). From germline, CDR1 is DFQATT and CDR2 SNEGSKA (reference sequence). The CDR3 consists of 15 residues. Trimming stripped 6 bases from V and 0 bases from J, with 14 bases between. The CDR3 reads CSAVGGFSNTGELFF. In nucleotides, the CDR3 is TGCAGTGCCGTAGGGGGGTTTTCGAACACCGGGGAGCTGTTTTTT.

This clonotype showed up just a few times. The gene calls are TRBV7-2 and TRBJ1-2, with D possibly TRBD1 on 5 matching bases. The CDR3 has 13 amino acids. The ends were cut back, 4 bases at V and 7 bases at J, with 13 bases in the middle. In germline, CDR1 is SGHTA, CDR2 FQGNSA. The CDR3 DNA sequence: TGTGCCAGCAGCTCGGGGGGTCCGCGTGGCTACACCTTC. It encodes CASSSGGPRGYTF.

The V gene is TRBV5-1, the J gene TRBJ2-3; the D is unclear. The CDR3 sequence is 13 residues long. CDR1 is SGHRS, CDR2 YFSETQ, per germline. V lost 0 bases to trimming and J lost 1 base, with 3 bases between them. DNA of the CDR3: TGCGCCAGCAGCTTGGCACGCACAGATACGCAGTATTTT. Amino acids: CASSLARTDTQYF.

Of note for this clonotype: One end of the junction fails to match germline, which may point to a read error. V gene TRBV20-1 combines with J gene TRBJ2-7; 9 nucleotides align to TRBD1. The germline V gene encodes CDR1 DFQATT and CDR2 SNEGSKA (reference sequence). The CDR3 sequence is 13 residues long. The chain's CDR3 is CSARGQGWYEQYF. The CDR3 nucleotides are TGCAGTGCAAGAGGACAGGGGTGGTACGAGCAGTACTTC.

This clonotype appeared a few times. The chain is built from TRBV30 and TRBJ1-5; D unclear. Trimming stripped 1 base from V and 2 bases from J, with 15 bases between. The V gene's germline CDR1 is GTSNPN and CDR2 SVGIG (reference sequence). CDR3 length: 16 amino acids. The CDR3 loop reads CAWSEMKTSGNQPQHF. CDR3 in DNA: TGTGCCTGGAGTGAGATGAAGACGAGCGGCAATCAGCCCCAGCATTTT.

This chain uses TRBV5-6 with TRBJ1-1; D not resolved. The CDR3 length is 15 residues. V lost 2 bases, J lost 4 bases, and 15 bases lay in between. Per the germline V gene, CDR1 is SGHDT and CDR2 is YYEEEE. CDR3 coding DNA: TGTGCCAGCAGCTTCTCGGACTCACTGGGCACTGAAGCTTTCTTT. Translating gives CASSFSDSLGTEAFF.

This clonotype was seen only a few times. V and J are TRBV20-1 and TRBJ1-6; TRBD1 matches 8 bases. V gave up 0 bases and J gave up 0 bases; unmatched junction bases: 1. This CDR3 spans 16 amino acids. Germline CDR1 is DFQATT and CDR2 is SNEGSKA (reference sequence). Written as DNA, the CDR3 is TGCAGTGCTAGAGACGGGACAGGCTCCTATAATTCACCCCTCCACTTT. Translated, it gives CSARDGTGSYNSPLHF.

This clonotype came up many times. In DNA form, the CDR3 reads TGCAGTGCTAGAGAGGCTCTGGGTACAGGGGGAGGCTACACCTTC. This encodes CSAREALGTGGGYTF. The V call is TRBV20-1, the J call TRBJ1-2; 8 bases are a match to TRBD1. V trimming: 0 bases; J trimming: 8 bases; junction bases outside the gene matches: 11. Germline V gene data show CDR1 as DFQATT and CDR2 as SNEGSKA (reference sequence). The CDR3 contains 15 residues.

This clonotype was detected many times. This rearrangement joins TRBV7-2 to TRBJ1-2; D remains ambiguous. CDR1 is SGHTA, CDR2 FQGNSA, per germline. The CDR3 is 15 amino acids. The V end was cut by 1 base, the J end by 2 bases, with 11 bases between. The CDR3 spells CASSLERQVNYGYTF. CDR3 sequence (DNA): TGTGCCAGCAGCTTAGAACGGCAGGTCAACTATGGCTACACCTTC. The variable domain in full, with the rest retrieved from reference TRBV7-2 and TRBJ1-2, is GAGVSQSPSNKVTEKGKDVELRCDPISGHTALYWYRQSLGQGLEFLIYFQGNSAPDKSGLPSDRFSAERTGGSVSTLTIQRTQQEDSAVYLCASSLERQVNYGYTFGSGTRLTVV.

This clonotype was observed at least ten times. The chain combines TRBV20-1 with TRBJ2-1, with a possible D match to TRBD1 (5 bases). Germline CDR1 is DFQATT and CDR2 is SNEGSKA (reference sequence). V shed 0 bases and J shed 1 base, with 19 bases lying between them. This CDR3 region has 18 residues. The CDR3, as DNA: TGCAGTGCTAGAGATTTGGGCAGGGTCGTCAAGTCCTACAATGAGCAGTTCTTC. Encoded protein: CSARDLGRVVKSYNEQFF.

This clonotype was seen more than once but under ten times. The rearrangement links TRBV12-3 or TRBV12-4 to TRBJ1-3, with D unresolved. V lost 6 bases to trimming and J lost 0 bases, with 6 bases between them. The CDR3 spans 13 residues. The CDR3 coding sequence is TGTGCCAGCAGGGCCAGCTCTGGAAACACCATATATTTT. Its translation: CASRASSGNTIYF.

Concerning this clonotype: A much more abundant neighbour one base away suggests this may be a read error. V and J are TRBV5-1 and TRBJ1-1; no firm D call. The germline V and J ends were trimmed by 0 bases and 0 bases, with 6 bases remaining between them. From germline, CDR1 is SGHRS and CDR2 YFSETQ. This CDR3 has 14 residues. The CDR3 bases are TGCGCCAGCAGCTTGGCGGTAATGAACACTGAAGCTTTCTTT. Protein product: CASSLAVMNTEAFF. Variable domain in full (rest from reference TRBV5-1 and TRBJ1-1): KAGVTQTPRYLIKTRGQQVTLSCSPISGHRSVSWYQQTPGQGLQFLFEYFSETQRNKGNFPGRFSGRQFSNSRSEMNVSTLELGDSALYLCASSLAVMNTEAFFGQGTRLTVV.

This clonotype was observed at least ten times. The V and J genes are TRBV7-2 and TRBJ2-2; D not certain. The ends were cut back, 5 bases at V and 5 bases at J, with 18 bases in the middle. CDR1 and CDR2 (germline): SGHTA, FQGNSA. This CDR3 is 16 amino acids long. CDR3 sequence (DNA): TGTGCCAGCAGCCCAAGTGTTTGGCTCAGGACCGGGGAGCTGTTTTTT. Its protein product is CASSPSVWLRTGELFF.

This clonotype came up many times. The chain links TRBV6-1 to TRBJ2-3; D gene ambiguous. Trimming took 3 bases from V and 0 from J, leaving 10 bases between them. Germline lookup yields CDR1 MNHNS and CDR2 SASEGT. The CDR3 loop spans 15 amino acids. Here the CDR3 reads CASSDVGTSTDTQYF. As DNA, the CDR3 is TGTGCCAGCAGTGATGTGGGAACTAGCACAGATACGCAGTATTTT.

This clonotype has ten or more counts. The gene calls are TRBV5-1 and TRBJ2-2; 7 bases fit TRBD1. The CDR3 has 15 amino acids. V was clipped by 5 bases and J by 4 bases; unmatched bases: 8. The germline V gene encodes CDR1 SGHRS and CDR2 YFSETQ. CDR3 nucleotide sequence: TGCGCCAGCAGGAGGGAGACAGGGCGCACCGGGGAGCTGTTTTTT. Protein: CASRRETGRTGELFF.

This clonotype was picked up many times. V gene TRBV5-1 combines with J gene TRBJ2-1, with D maybe TRBD1 (6 bases). V was pared by 4 bases and J by 7 bases, with 15 bases between. Germline loops: CDR1 SGHRS, CDR2 YFSETQ. The CDR3 has 14 residues. The CDR3 loop is CASSGKTGQNEQFF. DNA for the CDR3: TGCGCCAGCAGCGGAAAGACAGGCCAGAATGAGCAGTTCTTC. The full variable domain, in which reference TRBV5-1 and TRBJ2-1 provide the parts outside the CDR3, is KAGVTQTPRYLIKTRGQQVTLSCSPISGHRSVSWYQQTPGQGLQFLFEYFSETQRNKGNFPGRFSGRQFSNSRSEMNVSTLELGDSALYLCASSGKTGQNEQFFGPGTRLTVL.

This clonotype was detected a few times. CDR3 loop: CASKGALTTQETQYF. The CDR3 DNA is TGCGCCAGCAAAGGAGCCCTGACAACGCAAGAGACCCAGTACTTC. The J gene is TRBJ2-5, the V gene TRBV5-1; D remains ambiguous. CDR1 SGHRS and CDR2 YFSETQ come from the germline V gene. This CDR3 has 15 residues. Trimming took off 6 bases at V and 2 bases at J, with 17 bases between the two ends.

V is TRBV6-1 and J is TRBJ2-2, with TRBD2 identical over 13 bases. Trimming removed 6 bases from V and 9 bases from J; junction bases left unmatched: 10. Germline CDR1 is MNHNS and CDR2 is SASEGT. The CDR3 is made up of 16 amino acids. The DNA of the CDR3 is TGTGCCAGCAGGCCCCCCGGACTAGCGGGAGATAGGGAGCTGTTTTTT. As protein: CASRPPGLAGDRELFF.

This clonotype was seen repeatedly, ten times or more. The rearrangement links TRBV5-1 to TRBJ1-3; D is undetermined. Germline CDR1 reads SGHRS; CDR2 reads YFSETQ. The V end lost 0 bases, the J end lost 0 bases, and 13 bases lay between the germline ends. The CDR3 totals 17 residues. The CDR3 sequence is CASSLEQAASSGNTIYF. Written as DNA, the CDR3 is TGCGCCAGCAGCTTGGAGCAAGCGGCCAGCTCTGGAAACACCATATATTTT. The full variable domain, its missing parts supplied by reference TRBV5-1 and TRBJ1-3, is KAGVTQTPRYLIKTRGQQVTLSCSPISGHRSVSWYQQTPGQGLQFLFEYFSETQRNKGNFPGRFSGRQFSNSRSEMNVSTLELGDSALYLCASSLEQAASSGNTIYFGEGSWLTVV.

This clonotype was observed at least ten times. The rearrangement uses TRBV12-3 or TRBV12-4 and TRBJ2-1; a weak D match, TRBD2 (5 bases). V shed 1 base and J shed 0 bases, with 7 bases lying between them. CDR3 length: 15 residues. In DNA form, the CDR3 reads TGTGCCAGCAGTTTAGGAACTAGCTCCTACAATGAGCAGTTCTTC. It translates to CASSLGTSSYNEQFF.

The sample holds a few counts of this clonotype. The rearrangement uses TRBV12-3 or TRBV12-4 and TRBJ2-2; D unresolved. The CDR3 has 14 amino acids. The V and J ends lost 2 bases and 4 bases respectively, with 8 bases between them. The CDR3 DNA reads as TGTGCCAGCAGTTTAATAGACACCACCGGGGAGCTGTTTTTT. It yields the protein CASSLIDTTGELFF.

About this clonotype itself: A much larger clone differs from this one at a single base, so this may be a read error. The rearrangement uses TRBV5-1 and TRBJ2-7, with a possible D match to TRBD1 (5 bases). Germline V gene lookup returns CDR1 SGHRS and CDR2 YFSETQ. This CDR3 has 13 amino acids. The CDR3 nucleotides read TGCGCCAGCGGGGCGATAAGCTCCTTCGAGCAGTACTTC. It is translated as CASGAISSFEQYF.

The chain is built from TRBV5-1 and TRBJ2-1; 9 bases match TRBD2. V lost 0 bases, J lost 7 bases, and 2 bases stayed unmatched. Per germline, CDR1 SGHRS and CDR2 YFSETQ. This CDR3 comprises 14 residues. The CDR3 protein is CASSLVAGGNEQFF. The CDR3 DNA follows: TGCGCCAGCAGCTTGGTGGCGGGAGGGAATGAGCAGTTCTTC.

This clonotype was counted a few times. The rearrangement joins TRBV7-3 to TRBJ1-1; TRBD1 is a possible D gene (5 bases). Deletions cut 4 bases from V and 3 bases from J, with 9 bases between. Germline CDR1 reads SGHTA; CDR2 reads FQGTGA. The CDR3 spans 13 residues. This chain's CDR3 is CASSYPGYTEAFF. For the CDR3, the DNA is TGTGCCAGCAGCTACCCAGGGTACACTGAAGCTTTCTTT.

The J gene is TRBJ1-1, the V gene TRBV18; a weak D match, TRBD1 (5 bases). Trimming pared 4 bases from V and 11 bases from J, leaving 20 bases between. The germline V gene has CDR1 KGHSH and CDR2 LQKENI. This CDR3 spans 14 amino acids. The CDR3, as DNA: TGTGCCAGCTCACGGTTGAGGACGGGGGAGGCGGCTTTCTTT. Its protein product is CASSRLRTGEAAFF.

The V call is TRBV6-4, the J call TRBJ2-1; TRBD2 aligns across 10 bases. The CDR3 totals 14 residues. The junction had 2 bases not matched to a gene; V was cut back by 3 bases and J by 6 bases. Looked up from germline, CDR1 is MRHNA and CDR2 is SNTAGT. The CDR3 DNA reads as TGTGCCAGCAGTGAGGGACTAGCGACCAATGAGCAGTTCTTC. Translation: CASSEGLATNEQFF.

This chain connects TRBV10-3 to TRBJ2-1; 10 positions match TRBD2. The CDR3 totals 15 residues. Germline lookup yields CDR1 ENHRY and CDR2 SYGVKD. Trimming at V came to 3 bases and at J to 10 bases, leaving 9 bases not matched to a gene. This CDR3 is CAISDWLAGADEQFF. The CDR3 DNA sequence: TGTGCCATCAGTGATTGGCTAGCGGGGGCAGACGAGCAGTTCTTC.